This TCR beta chain was sequenced in a study of blood T cell repertoires in COVID-19. On the study more broadly: Collection of acute and convalescent COVID-19 samples took place in the United States, Italy and Spain. The cDNA or gDNA used as material had been derived from T cells, B-cell-depleted T cells, or PBMCs.

The V gene's germline CDR1 is SGHNT and CDR2 YYREEE (reference sequence). V dropped 4 bases and J dropped 1; count of bases not matched to a gene: 1. The CDR3 is made up of 14 amino acids. Authors' methods: From reference gene primer amplification, estimates of nucleated cell counts were derived. The repertoire was sequenced with immunoSEQ multiplex PCR; TCRdb's copy has only in-frame clones and lacks some. V, J and clone size are those of that table, while D and trimming were read from the DNA. The sample includes under 300,000 clones, around 89% of them seen just once. Enrolment of Seattle patients took place during active infection, and they were followed longitudinally.

Material for sequencing was peripheral blood. This chain joins TRBV5-4 and TRBJ2-5; TRBD2 agrees at 10 bases. The sequence derives from a woman aged 55 to 70 with COVID-19, enrolled during active disease. CDR3 amino acids: CASSRTSGQETQYF. DNA for the CDR3: TGTGCCAGCAGCCGGACTAGCGGCCAAGAGACCCAGTACTTC.